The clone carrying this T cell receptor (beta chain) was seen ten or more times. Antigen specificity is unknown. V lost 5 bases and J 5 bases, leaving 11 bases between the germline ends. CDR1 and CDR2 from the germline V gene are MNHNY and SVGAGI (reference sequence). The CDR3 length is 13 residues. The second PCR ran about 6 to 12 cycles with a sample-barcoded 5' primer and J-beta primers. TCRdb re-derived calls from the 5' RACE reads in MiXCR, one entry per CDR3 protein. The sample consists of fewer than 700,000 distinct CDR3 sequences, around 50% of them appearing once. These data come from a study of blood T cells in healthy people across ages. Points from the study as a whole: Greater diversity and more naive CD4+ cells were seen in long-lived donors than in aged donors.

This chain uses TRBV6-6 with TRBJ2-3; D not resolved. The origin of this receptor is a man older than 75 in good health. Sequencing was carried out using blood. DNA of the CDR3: TGTGCCAGCAGTCCCTGGGGAAAAGATACGCAGTATTTT. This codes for CASSPWGKDTQYF.